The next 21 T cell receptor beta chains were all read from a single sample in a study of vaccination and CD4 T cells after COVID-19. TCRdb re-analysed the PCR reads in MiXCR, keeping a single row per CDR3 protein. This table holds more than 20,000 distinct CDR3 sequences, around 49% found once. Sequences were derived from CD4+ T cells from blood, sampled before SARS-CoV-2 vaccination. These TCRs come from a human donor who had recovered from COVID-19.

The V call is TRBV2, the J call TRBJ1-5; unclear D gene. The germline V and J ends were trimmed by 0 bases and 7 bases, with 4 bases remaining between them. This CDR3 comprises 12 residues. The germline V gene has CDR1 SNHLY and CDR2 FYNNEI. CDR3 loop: CASSEAGQPQHF. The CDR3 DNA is TGTGCCAGCAGTGAAGCTGGACAGCCCCAGCATTTT.

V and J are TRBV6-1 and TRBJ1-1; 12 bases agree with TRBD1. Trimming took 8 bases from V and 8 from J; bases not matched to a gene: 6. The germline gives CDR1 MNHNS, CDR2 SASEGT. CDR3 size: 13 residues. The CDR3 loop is CASYLGQGAEAFF. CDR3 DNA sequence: TGTGCCAGCTACTTGGGACAGGGGGCCGAAGCTTTCTTT.

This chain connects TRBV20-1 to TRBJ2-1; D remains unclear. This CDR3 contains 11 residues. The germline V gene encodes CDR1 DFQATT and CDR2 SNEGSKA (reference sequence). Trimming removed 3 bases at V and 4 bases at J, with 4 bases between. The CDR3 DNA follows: TGCAGTGCTAGCCAATACAATGAGCAGTTCTTC. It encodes CSASQYNEQFF.

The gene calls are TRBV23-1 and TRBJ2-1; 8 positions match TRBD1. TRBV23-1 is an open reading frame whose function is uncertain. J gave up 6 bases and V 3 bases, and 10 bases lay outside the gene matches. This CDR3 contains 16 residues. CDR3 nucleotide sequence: TGCGCCAGCAGTCATCCAGGGGGCCGGAAAGTCAATGAGCAGTTCTTC. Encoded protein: CASSHPGGRKVNEQFF.

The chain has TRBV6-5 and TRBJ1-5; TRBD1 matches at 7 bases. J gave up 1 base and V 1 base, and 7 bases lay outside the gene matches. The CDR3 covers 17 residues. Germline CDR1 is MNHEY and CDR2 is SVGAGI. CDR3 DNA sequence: TGTGCCAGCAGTTACTTCTACAGGGGTGGAAGCAATCAGCCCCAGCATTTT. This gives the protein CASSYFYRGGSNQPQHF.

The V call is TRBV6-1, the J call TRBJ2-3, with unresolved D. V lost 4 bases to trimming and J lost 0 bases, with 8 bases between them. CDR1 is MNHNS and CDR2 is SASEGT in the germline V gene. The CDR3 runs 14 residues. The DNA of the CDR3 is TGTGCCAGCAGTGGGTGGGATAGCACAGATACGCAGTATTTT. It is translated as CASSGWDSTDTQYF.

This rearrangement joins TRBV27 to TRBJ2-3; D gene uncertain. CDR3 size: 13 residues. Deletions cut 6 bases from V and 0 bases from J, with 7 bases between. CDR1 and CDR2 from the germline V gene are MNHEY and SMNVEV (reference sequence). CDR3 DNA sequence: TGTGCCAGCAGAATGTCAAGCACAGATACGCAGTATTTT. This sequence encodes CASRMSSTDTQYF.

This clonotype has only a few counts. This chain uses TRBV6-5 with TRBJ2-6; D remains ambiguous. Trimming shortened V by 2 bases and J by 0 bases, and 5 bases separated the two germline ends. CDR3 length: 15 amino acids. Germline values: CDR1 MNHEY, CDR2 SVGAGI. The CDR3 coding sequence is TGTGCCAGCAGTTACACAGCCTCTGGGGCCAACGTCCTGACTTTC. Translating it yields CASSYTASGANVLTF.

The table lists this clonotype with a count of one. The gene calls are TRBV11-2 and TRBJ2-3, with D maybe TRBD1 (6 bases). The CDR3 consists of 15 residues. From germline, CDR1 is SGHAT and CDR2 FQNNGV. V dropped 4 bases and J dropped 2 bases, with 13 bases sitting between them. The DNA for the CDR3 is TGTGCCAGCAGCTCACAGGGTATAGTCACAGATACGCAGTATTTT. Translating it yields CASSSQGIVTDTQYF.

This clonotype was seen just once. CDR3 sequence reads: CASSHGDRSFQETQYF. The CDR3 DNA reads TGTGCCAGCAGTCACGGTGACAGGTCGTTTCAAGAGACCCAGTACTTC. This chain links TRBV5-8 with TRBJ2-5, with D tentatively TRBD1 (6 bases). The CDR3 spans 16 residues. Germline loops: CDR1 SGHTS, CDR2 YDEGEE. Trimming cost V 5 bases and J 2 bases, with 19 bases left between them.

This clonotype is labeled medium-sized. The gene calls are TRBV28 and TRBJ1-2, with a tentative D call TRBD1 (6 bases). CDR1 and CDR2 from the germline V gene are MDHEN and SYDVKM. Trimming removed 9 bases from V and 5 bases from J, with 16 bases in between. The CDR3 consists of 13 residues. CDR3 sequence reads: CASLRGPIYGYTF. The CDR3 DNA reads TGTGCCAGTCTCCGGGGGCCCATTTATGGCTACACCTTC.

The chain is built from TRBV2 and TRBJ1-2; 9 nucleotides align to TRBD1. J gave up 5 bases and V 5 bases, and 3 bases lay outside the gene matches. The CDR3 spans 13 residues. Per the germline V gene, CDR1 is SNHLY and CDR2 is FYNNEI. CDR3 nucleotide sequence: TGTGCCAGCAGTCCTGGACAGGGGTATGGCTACACCTTC. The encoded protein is CASSPGQGYGYTF.

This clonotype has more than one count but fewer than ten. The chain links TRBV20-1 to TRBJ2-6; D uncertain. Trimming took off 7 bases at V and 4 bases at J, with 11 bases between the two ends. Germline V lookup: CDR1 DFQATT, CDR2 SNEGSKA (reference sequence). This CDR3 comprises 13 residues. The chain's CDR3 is CSGAHVGANVLTF. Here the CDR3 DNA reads TGCAGTGGGGCCCACGTGGGGGCCAACGTCCTGACTTTC.

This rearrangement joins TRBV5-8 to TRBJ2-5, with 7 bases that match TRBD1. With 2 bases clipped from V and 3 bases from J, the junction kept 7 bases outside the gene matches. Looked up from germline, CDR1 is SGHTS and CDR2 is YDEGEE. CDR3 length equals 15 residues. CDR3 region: CASSFDRTGEETQYF. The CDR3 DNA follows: TGTGCCAGCAGCTTTGATAGGACAGGCGAAGAGACCCAGTACTTC.

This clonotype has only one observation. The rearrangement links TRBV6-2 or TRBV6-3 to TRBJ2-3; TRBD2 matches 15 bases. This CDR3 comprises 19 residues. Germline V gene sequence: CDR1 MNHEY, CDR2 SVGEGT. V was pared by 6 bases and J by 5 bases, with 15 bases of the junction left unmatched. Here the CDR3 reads CASRVMSRTSGRAGDTQYF. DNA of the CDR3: TGTGCCAGCAGAGTTATGTCCCGGACTAGCGGGAGGGCCGGAGATACGCAGTATTTT.

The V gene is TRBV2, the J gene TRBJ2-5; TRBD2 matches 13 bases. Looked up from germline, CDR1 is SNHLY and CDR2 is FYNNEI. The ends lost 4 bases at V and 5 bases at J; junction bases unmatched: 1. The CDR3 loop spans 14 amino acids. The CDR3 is CASSALAGGETQYF. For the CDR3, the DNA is TGTGCCAGCAGTGCACTAGCGGGAGGGGAGACCCAGTACTTC.

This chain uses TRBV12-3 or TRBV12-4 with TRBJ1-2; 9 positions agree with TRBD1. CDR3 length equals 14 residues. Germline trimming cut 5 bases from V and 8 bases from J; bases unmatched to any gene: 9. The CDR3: CASSPSGTGKGYTF. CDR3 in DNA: TGTGCCAGCAGTCCATCCGGGACAGGGAAGGGCTACACCTTC.

The CDR3 DNA sequence: TGCAGTGCTAGGCCTAGCGGGAGTGTGGTCGGGAATGAGCAGTTCTTC. Translated, it gives CSARPSGSVVGNEQFF. The chain combines TRBV20-1 with TRBJ2-1; 10 bases agree with TRBD2. This CDR3 comprises 16 residues. From germline, CDR1 is DFQATT and CDR2 SNEGSKA (reference sequence). Germline trimming cut 3 bases from V and 7 bases from J; bases unmatched to any gene: 12.

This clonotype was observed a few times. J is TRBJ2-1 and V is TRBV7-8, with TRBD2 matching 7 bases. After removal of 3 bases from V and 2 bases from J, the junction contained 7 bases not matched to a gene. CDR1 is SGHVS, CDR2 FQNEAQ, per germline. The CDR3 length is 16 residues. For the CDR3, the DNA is TGTGCCAGCAGCTTTCGAGTGGCGGGAGCCTACAATGAGCAGTTCTTC. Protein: CASSFRVAGAYNEQFF.

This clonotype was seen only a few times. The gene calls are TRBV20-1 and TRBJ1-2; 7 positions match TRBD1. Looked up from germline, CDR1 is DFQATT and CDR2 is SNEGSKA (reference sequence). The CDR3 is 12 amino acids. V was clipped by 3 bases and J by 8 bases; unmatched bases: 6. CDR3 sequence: CSARVQGEGYTF. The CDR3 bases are TGCAGTGCTAGGGTTCAGGGGGAAGGCTACACCTTC.

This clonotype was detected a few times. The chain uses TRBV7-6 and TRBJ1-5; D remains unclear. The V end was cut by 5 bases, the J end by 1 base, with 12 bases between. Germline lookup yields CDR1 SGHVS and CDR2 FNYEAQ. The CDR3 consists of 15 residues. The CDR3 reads CASSPGVRSNQPQHF. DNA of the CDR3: TGTGCCAGCAGCCCGGGAGTTCGAAGCAATCAGCCCCAGCATTTT.